Detailed here is one T cell receptor (beta chain). The antigen is undetermined. This sample is drawn from a study of cytomegalovirus exposure and HLA in healthy donors. Only in-frame clones appear in the TCRdb table, and some are missing; sequencing was by immunoSEQ multiplex PCR. The profile shows 150,000 to 200,000 clones, about 86% of them singletons. General observations from the study: A later analysis found first-cohort TCR clusters tended to co-occur in the 90 to 150 validation repertoires. The study labeled fewer than 200 TCR beta chains cytomegalovirus-associated.

The V end lost 0 bases, the J end lost 4 bases, and 3 bases lay between the germline ends. The CDR3 consists of 12 residues. The germline gives CDR1 MGHDK, CDR2 SYGVNS. The source of this sequence is a woman younger than 30 in good health and CMV-seropositive. This chain links TRBV25-1 with TRBJ1-2; D not resolved. The sequencing input was PBMCs. For the CDR3, the DNA is TGTGCCAGCAGTGAATATAGCTATGGCTACACCTTC. It specifies CASSEYSYGYTF.